This T cell receptor beta chain emerged from a study of blood T cell repertoires in COVID-19. Study at large: From the United States, Italy and Spain came samples of acute and convalescent COVID-19. PBMCs, B-cell-depleted T cells, or T cells were the source of the cDNA or gDNA that made up the material.

Per the original methods: Reference gene primer amplification gave nucleated cell count estimates. Generated by immunoSEQ multiplex PCR, the TCRdb table keeps only in-frame clones and is missing some. V, J and clone size are those of that table, while D and trimming were read from the DNA. There are about 120,000 clones in the sample; around 78% occur only once, and 2.3% lies in the top ten. CDR1 and CDR2 from the germline V gene are SSHAT and FNYEAQ (reference sequence). The CDR3 is made up of 15 amino acids. The chain carries TRBV7-7 and TRBJ2-7; 9 bases align to TRBD1. This TCR was recovered from a man in his 70s with acute or convalescent COVID-19. The sample comprised peripheral blood. DNA of the CDR3: TGTGCTAGCTCGGAGGGGACAGGGTCGTCCTACGAGCAGTACTTC. It is translated as CASSEGTGSSYEQYF.